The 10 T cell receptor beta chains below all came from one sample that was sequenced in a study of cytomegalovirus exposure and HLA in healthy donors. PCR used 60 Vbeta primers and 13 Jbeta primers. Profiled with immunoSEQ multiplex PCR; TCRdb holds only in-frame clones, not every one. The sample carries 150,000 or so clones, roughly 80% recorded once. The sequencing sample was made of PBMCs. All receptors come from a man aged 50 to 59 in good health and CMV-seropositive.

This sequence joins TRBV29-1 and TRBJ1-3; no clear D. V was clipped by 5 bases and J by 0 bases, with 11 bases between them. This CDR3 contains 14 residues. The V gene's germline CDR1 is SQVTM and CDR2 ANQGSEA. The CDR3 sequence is CSVQYTSSGNTIYF. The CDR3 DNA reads TGCAGCGTTCAGTACACCAGCTCTGGAAACACCATATATTTT.

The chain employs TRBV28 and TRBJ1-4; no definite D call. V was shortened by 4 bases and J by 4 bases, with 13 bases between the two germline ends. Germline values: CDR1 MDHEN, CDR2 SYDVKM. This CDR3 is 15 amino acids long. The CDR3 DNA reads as TGTGCCAGCAGTTCCGCTGGCACGATTAATGAAAAACTGTTTTTT. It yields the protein CASSSAGTINEKLFF.

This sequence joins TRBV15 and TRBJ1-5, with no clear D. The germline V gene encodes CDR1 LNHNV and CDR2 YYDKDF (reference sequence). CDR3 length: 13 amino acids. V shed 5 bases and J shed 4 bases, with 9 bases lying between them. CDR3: CATSPRGNQPQHF. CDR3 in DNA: TGTGCCACCAGCCCTCGAGGGAATCAGCCCCAGCATTTT.

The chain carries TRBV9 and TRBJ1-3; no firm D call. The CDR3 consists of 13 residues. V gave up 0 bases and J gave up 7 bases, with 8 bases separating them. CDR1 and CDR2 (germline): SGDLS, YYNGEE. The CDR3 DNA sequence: TGTGCCAGCAGCGTAGCTACGAGGAACACCATATATTTT. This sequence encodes CASSVATRNTIYF.

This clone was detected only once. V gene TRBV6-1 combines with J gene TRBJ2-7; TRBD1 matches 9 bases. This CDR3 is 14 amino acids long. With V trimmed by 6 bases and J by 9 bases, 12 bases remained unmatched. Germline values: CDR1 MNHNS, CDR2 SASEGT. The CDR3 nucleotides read TGTGCCAGCAGCCCATCACAGGGGGCGCAAGGGCAGTACTTC. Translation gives CASSPSQGAQGQYF.

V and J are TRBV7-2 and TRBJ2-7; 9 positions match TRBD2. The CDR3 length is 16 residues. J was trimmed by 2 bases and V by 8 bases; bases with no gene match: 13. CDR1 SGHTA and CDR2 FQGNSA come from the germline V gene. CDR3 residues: CASRLMLAGKTYEQYF. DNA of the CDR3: TGTGCCAGCCGGCTCATGCTAGCGGGGAAAACCTACGAGCAGTACTTC.

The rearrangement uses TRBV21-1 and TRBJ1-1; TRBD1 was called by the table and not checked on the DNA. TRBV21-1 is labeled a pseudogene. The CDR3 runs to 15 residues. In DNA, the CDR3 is TGTGCCAGCAGCAAAAAGGGGATGCTGAACACTGAAGCTTTCTTT. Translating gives CASSKKGMLNTEAFF.

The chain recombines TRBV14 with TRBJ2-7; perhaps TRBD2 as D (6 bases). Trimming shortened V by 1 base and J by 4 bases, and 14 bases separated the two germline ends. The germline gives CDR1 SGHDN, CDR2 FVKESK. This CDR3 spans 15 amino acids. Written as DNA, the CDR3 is TGTGCCAGCAGCCAAGGGACGGGAGTAGTTTACGAGCAGTACTTC. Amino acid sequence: CASSQGTGVVYEQYF.

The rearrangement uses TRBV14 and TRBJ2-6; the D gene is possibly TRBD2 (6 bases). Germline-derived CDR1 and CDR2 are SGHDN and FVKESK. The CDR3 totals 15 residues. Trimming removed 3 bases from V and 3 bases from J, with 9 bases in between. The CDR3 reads CASSHGGGGANVLTF. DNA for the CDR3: TGTGCCAGCAGCCACGGGGGAGGTGGGGCCAACGTCCTGACTTTC.

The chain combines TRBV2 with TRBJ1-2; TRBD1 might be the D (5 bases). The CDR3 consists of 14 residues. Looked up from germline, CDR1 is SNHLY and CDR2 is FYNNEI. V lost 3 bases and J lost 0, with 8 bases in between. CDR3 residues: CASSETAANYGYTF. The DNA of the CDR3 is TGTGCCAGCAGTGAGACAGCAGCTAACTATGGCTACACCTTC.